This T cell receptor (beta chain) was documented in a study of T cell repertoires in cytomegalovirus infection. Study-level information: Indicated by public TCR beta signatures were CMV infection and matching HLA type. Whole-study results and caveats: Using cumulative public TCR beta family frequency, the authors identified those who carried CMV together with the relevant HLA. Dominating the ex vivo response were TCR beta clonotypes that were CMV-specific and HLA-C-restricted.

TCRdb redid the calling of the reads with MiXCR, one entry per CDR3 protein. The sample lists hundreds of thousands of distinct CDR3 sequences, approximately 24% occurring once. Regarding this clonotype: The antigen remains undetermined.

V dropped 3 bases and J dropped 0 bases, with 15 bases sitting between them. In germline, CDR1 is MDHEN, CDR2 SYDVKM. This CDR3 is 16 amino acids long. The TCR comes from a human donor in good health (CMV status not recorded). Some clones in this sample may be carry-over from other donors' samples. The chain joins TRBV28 to TRBJ2-7; D could derive from TRBD1 or TRBD2 (5 bases each). Material for sequencing was CD8+ T cells from PBMCs. The CDR3, as DNA: TGTGCCAGCAGTTTGGGGGTAGGACTCTCCTCCTACGAGCAGTACTTC. Its protein is CASSLGVGLSSYEQYF.